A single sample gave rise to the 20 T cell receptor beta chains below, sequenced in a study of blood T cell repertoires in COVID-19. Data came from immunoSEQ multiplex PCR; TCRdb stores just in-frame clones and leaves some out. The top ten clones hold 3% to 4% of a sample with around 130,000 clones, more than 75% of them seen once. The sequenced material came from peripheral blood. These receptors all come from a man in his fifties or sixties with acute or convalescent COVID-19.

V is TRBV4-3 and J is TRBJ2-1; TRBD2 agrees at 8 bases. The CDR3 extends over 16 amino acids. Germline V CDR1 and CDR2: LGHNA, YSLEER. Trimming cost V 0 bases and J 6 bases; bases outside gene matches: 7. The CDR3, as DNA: TGCGCCAGCAGCCAAGAGGGAGGGACTAGTCGCAATGAGCAGTTCTTC. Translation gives CASSQEGGTSRNEQFF.

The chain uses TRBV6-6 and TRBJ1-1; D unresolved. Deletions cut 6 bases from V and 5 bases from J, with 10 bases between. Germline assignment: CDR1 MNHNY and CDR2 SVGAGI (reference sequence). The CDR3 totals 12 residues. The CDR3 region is CASSTQRTEAFF. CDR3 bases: TGTGCCAGCAGCACACAAAGAACTGAAGCTTTCTTT.

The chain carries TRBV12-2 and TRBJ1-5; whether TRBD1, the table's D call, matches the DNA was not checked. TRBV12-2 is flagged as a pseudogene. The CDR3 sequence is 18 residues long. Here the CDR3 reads CASRLVPLMTGRNQPQHF. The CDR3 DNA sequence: TGTGCAAGTCGCTTAGTCCCGTTGATGACAGGGCGCAATCAGCCCCAGCATTTT.

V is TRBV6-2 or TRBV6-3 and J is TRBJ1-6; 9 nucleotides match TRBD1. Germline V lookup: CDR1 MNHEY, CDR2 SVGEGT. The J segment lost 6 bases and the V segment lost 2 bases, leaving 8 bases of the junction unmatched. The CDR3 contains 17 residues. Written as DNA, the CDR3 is TGTGCCAGCAGTTACCGTCGCCCGGGACAGGGTAATTCACCCCTCCACTTT. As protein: CASSYRRPGQGNSPLHF.

The CDR3 reads CASSIGAGLGALTDTQYF. The CDR3 DNA sequence: TGTGCCAGTAGTATAGGGGCGGGACTAGGGGCCCTCACAGATACGCAGTATTTT. The V call is TRBV19, the J call TRBJ2-3; TRBD2 matches 8 bases. The CDR3 covers 18 residues. Germline V gene lookup returns CDR1 LNHDA and CDR2 SQIVND (reference sequence). The V segment lost 1 base and the J segment 2 bases; nucleotides outside the gene matches: 11.

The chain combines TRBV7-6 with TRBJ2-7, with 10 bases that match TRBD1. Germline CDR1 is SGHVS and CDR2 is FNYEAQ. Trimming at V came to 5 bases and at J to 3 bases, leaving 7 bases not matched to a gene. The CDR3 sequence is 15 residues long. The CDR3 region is CASSRSGTGDYEQYF. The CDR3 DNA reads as TGTGCCAGCAGCCGATCCGGGACAGGGGACTACGAGCAGTACTTC.

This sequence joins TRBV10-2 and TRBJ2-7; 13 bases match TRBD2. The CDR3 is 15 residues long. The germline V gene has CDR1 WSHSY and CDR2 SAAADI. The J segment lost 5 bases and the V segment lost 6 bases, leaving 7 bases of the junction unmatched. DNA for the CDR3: TGCGCCAGCAGGAAGACCGGGACTAGCGGGAACGAGCAGTACTTC. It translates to CASRKTGTSGNEQYF.

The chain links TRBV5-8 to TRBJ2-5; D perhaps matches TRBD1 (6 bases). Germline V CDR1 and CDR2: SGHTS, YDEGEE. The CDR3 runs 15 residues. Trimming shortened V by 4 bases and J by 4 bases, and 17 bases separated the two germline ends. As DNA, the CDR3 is TGTGCCAGCAGCCCCGGGCAGACAGGAGGAGAGACCCAGTACTTC. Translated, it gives CASSPGQTGGETQYF.

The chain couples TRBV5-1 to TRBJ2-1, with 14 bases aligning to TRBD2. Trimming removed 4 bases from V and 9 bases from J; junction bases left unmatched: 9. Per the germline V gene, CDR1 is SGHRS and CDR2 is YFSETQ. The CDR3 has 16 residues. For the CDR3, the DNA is TGCGCCAGCAGCGCGTCCAGGACTAGCGGGAGGTTTGAGCAGTTCTTC. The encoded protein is CASSASRTSGRFEQFF. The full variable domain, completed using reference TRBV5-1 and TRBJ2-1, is KAGVTQTPRYLIKTRGQQVTLSCSPISGHRSVSWYQQTPGQGLQFLFEYFSETQRNKGNFPGRFSGRQFSNSRSEMNVSTLELGDSALYLCASSASRTSGRFEQFFGPGTRLTVL.

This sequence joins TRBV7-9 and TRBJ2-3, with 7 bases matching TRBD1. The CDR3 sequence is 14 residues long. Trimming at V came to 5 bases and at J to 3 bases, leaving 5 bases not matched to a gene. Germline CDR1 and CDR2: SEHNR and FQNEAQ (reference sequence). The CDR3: CASSPGTATDTQYF. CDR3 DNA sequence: TGTGCCAGCAGCCCTGGGACAGCTACAGATACGCAGTATTTT.

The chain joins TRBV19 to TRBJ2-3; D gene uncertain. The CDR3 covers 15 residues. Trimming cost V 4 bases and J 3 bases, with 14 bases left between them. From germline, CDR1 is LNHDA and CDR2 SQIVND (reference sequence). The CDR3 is CASSNQFWSTDTQYF. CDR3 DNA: TGTGCCAGTAGTAATCAGTTTTGGTCTACAGATACGCAGTATTTT.

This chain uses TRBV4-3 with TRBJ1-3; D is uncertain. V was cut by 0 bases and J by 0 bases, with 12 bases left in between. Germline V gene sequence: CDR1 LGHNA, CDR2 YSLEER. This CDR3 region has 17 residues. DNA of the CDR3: TGCGCCAGCAGCCAAGATGGAGCCGGGAGCTCTGGAAACACCATATATTTT. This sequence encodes CASSQDGAGSSGNTIYF.

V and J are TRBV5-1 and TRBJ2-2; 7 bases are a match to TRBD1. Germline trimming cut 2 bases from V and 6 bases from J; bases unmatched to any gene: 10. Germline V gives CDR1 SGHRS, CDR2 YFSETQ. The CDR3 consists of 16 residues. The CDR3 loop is CASSLQGNDVAGELFF. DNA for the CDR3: TGCGCCAGCAGCTTACAGGGGAATGACGTTGCCGGGGAGCTGTTTTTT.

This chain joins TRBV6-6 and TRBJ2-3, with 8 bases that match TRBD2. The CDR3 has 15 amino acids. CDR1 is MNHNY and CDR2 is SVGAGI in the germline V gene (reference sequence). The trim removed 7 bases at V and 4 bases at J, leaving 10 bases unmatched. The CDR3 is CASTPGGAGADTQYF. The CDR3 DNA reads TGTGCCAGCACCCCCGGGGGGGCTGGGGCAGATACGCAGTATTTT.

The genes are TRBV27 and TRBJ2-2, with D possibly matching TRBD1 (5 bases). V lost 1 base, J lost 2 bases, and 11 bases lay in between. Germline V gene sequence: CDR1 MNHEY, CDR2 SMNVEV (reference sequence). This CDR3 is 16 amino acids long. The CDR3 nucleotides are TGTGCCAGCAGTTTATTATGGCAGGGCAACACCGGGGAGCTGTTTTTT. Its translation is CASSLLWQGNTGELFF.

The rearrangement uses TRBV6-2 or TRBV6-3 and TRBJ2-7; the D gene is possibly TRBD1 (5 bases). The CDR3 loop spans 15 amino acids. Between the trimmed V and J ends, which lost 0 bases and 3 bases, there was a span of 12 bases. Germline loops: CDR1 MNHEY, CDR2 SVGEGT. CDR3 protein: CASSYSVGRNYEQYF. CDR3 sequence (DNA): TGTGCCAGCAGTTACTCGGTGGGGCGGAACTACGAGCAGTACTTC.

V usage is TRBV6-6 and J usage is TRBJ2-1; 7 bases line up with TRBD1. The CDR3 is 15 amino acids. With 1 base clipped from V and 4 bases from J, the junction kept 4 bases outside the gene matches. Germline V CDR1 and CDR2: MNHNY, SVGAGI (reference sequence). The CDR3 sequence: CASSYLGQRYNEQFF. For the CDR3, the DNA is TGTGCCAGCAGTTACTTGGGACAGAGATACAATGAGCAGTTCTTC.

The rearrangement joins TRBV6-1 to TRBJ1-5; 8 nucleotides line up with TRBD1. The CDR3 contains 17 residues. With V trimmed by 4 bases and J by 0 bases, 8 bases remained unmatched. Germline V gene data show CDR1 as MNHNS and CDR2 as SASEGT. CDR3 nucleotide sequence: TGTGCCAGCAGTGGGACAGGGATAACCTATAGCAATCAGCCCCAGCATTTT. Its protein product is CASSGTGITYSNQPQHF.

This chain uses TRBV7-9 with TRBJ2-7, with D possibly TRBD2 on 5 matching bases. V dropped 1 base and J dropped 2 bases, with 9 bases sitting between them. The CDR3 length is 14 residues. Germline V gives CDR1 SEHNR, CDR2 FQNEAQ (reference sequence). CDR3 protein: CASSLVPGAYEQYF. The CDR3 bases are TGTGCCAGCAGCTTAGTTCCCGGGGCCTACGAGCAGTACTTC.

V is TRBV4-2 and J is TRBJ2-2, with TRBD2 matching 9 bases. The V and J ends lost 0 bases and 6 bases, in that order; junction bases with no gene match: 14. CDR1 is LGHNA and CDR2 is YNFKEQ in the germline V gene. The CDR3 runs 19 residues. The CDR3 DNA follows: TGTGCCAGCAGCCAAGATCTGGAGGGTCCGGGACTAGCAGCCGGGGAGCTGTTTTTT. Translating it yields CASSQDLEGPGLAAGELFF.